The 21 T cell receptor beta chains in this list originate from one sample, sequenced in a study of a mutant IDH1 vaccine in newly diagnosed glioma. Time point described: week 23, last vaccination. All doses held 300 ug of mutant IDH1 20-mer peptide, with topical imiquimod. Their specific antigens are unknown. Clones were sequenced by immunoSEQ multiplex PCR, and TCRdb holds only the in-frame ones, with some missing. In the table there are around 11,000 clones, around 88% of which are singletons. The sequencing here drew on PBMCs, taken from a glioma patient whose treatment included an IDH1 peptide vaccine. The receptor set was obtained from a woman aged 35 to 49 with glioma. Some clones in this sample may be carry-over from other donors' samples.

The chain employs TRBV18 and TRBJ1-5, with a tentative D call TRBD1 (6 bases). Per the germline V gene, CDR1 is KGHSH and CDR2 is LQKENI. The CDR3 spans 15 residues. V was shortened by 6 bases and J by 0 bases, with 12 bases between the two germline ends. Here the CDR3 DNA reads TGTGCCAGCTCCACTCTGGACAGTAGCAATCAGCCCCAGCATTTT. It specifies CASSTLDSSNQPQHF.

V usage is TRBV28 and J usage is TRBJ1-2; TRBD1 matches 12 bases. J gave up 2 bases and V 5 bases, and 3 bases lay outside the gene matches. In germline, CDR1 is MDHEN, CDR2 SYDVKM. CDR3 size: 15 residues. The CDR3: CASSPGTGGNYGYTF. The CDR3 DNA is TGTGCCAGCAGTCCCGGGACAGGGGGCAACTATGGCTACACCTTC.

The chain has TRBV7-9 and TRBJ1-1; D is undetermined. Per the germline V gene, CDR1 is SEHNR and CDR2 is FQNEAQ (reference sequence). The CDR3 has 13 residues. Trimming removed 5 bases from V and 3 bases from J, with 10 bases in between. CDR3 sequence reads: CASSLQAHTEAFF. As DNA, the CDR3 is TGTGCCAGCAGCCTCCAGGCTCACACTGAAGCTTTCTTT. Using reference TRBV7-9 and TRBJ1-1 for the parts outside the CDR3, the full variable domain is DTGVSQNPRHKITKRGQNVTFRCDPISEHNRLYWYRQTLGQGPEFLTYFQNEAQLEKSRLLSDRFSAERPKGSFSTLEIQRTEQGDSAMYLCASSLQAHTEAFFGQGTRLTVV.

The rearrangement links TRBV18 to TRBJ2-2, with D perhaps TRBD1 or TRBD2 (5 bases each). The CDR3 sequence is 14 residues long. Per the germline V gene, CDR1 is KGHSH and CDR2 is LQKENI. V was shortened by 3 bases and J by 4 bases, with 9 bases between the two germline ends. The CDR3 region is CASSPGVSTGELFF. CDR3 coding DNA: TGTGCCAGCTCACCGGGGGTCAGCACCGGGGAGCTGTTTTTT.

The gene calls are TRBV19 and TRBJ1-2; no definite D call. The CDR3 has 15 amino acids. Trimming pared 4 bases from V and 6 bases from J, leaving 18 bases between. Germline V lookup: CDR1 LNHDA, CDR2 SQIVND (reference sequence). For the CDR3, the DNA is TGTGCCAGTAGTAGGAGTCGGGGTTCTCGTGATGGCTACACCTTC. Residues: CASSRSRGSRDGYTF.

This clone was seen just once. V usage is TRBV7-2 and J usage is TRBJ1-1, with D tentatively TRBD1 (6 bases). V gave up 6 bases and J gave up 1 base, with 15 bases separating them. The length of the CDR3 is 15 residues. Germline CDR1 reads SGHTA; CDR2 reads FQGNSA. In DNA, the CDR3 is TGTGCCAGCAGAAAGAGAAGGACAGCGAACACTGAAGCTTTCTTT. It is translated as CASRKRRTANTEAFF.

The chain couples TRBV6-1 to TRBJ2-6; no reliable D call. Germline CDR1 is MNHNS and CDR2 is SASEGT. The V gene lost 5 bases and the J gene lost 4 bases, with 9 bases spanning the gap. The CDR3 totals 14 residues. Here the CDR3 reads CASSLDPGANVLTF. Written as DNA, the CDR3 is TGTGCCAGCAGTCTCGATCCCGGGGCCAACGTCCTGACTTTC.

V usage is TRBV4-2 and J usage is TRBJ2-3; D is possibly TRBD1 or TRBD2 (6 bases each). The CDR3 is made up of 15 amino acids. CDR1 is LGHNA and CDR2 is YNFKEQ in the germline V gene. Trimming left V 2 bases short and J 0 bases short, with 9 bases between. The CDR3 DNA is TGTGCCAGCAGCCAAACGGGGGCTAGCACAGATACGCAGTATTTT. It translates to CASSQTGASTDTQYF.

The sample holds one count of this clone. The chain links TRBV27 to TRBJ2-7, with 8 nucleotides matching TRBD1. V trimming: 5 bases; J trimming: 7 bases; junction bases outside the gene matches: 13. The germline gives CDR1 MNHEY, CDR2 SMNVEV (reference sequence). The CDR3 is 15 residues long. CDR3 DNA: TGTGCCAGCAGTCCAAGGACAGGGTTGCCCTCTGAGCAGTACTTC. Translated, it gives CASSPRTGLPSEQYF.

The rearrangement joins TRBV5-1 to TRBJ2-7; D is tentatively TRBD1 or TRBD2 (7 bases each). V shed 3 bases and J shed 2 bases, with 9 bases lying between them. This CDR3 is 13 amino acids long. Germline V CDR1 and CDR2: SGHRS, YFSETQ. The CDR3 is CASSSGGAYEQYF. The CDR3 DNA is TGCGCCAGCAGCTCAGGGGGGGCCTACGAGCAGTACTTC.

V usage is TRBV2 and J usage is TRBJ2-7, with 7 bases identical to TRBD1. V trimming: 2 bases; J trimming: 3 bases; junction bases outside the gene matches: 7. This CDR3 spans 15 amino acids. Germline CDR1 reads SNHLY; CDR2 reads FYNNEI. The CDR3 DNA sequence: TGTGCCAGCAGTGAATTGACAGGGTACAGCTACGAGCAGTACTTC. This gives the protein CASSELTGYSYEQYF. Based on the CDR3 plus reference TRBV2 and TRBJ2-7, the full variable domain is EPEVTQTPSHQVTQMGQEVILRCVPISNHLYFYWYRQILGQKVEFLVSFYNNEISEKSEIFDDQFSVERPDGSNFTLKIRSTKLEDSAMYFCASSELTGYSYEQYFGPGTRLTVT.

CDR3 coding DNA: TGTGCCAGTAGTATTAGGGAAAACACTGAAGCTTTCTTT. This codes for CASSIRENTEAFF. This chain uses TRBV19 with TRBJ1-1; no definite D call. V lost 3 bases, J lost 2 bases, and 7 bases lay in between. CDR1 and CDR2 from the germline V gene are LNHDA and SQIVND (reference sequence). The CDR3 length is 13 residues.

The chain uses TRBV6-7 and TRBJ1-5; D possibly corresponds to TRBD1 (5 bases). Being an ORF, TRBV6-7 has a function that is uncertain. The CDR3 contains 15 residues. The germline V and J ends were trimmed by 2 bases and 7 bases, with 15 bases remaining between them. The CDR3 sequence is CASSYTQGLGQPQHF. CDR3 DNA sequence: TGTGCCAGCAGTTACACTCAGGGTCTAGGCCAGCCCCAGCATTTT.

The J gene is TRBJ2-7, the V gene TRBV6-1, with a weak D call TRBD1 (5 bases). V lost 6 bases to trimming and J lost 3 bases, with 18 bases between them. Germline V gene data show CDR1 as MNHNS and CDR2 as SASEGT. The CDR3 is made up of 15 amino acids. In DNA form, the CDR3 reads TGTGCCAGCAGATTAGGGGCCACGTGGAACTACGAGCAGTACTTC. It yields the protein CASRLGATWNYEQYF.

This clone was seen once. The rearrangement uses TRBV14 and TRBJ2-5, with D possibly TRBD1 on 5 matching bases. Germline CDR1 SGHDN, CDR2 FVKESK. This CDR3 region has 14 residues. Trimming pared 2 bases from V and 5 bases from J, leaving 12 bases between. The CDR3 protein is CASSQLQGMETQYF. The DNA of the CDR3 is TGTGCCAGCAGCCAATTGCAGGGAATGGAGACCCAGTACTTC.

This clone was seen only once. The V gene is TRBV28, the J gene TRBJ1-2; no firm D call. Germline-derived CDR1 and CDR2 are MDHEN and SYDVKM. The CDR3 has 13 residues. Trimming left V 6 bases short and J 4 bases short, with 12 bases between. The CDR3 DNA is TGTGCCAGCAGGTCCCCTGGTACCTATGGCTACACCTTC. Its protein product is CASRSPGTYGYTF.

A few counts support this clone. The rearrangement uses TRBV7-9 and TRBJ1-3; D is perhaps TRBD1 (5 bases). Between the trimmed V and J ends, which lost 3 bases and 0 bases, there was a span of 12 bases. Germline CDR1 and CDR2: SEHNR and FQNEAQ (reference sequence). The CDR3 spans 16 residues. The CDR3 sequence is CASSLGPVNSGNTIYF. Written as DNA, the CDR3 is TGTGCCAGCAGCTTGGGACCAGTTAACTCTGGAAACACCATATATTTT.

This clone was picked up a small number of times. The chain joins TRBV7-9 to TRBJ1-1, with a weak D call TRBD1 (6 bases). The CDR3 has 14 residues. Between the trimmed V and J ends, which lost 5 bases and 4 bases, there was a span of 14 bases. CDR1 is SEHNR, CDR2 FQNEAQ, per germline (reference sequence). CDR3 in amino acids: CASSQEGVGTEAFF. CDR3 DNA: TGTGCCAGCAGCCAAGAGGGGGTGGGCACTGAAGCTTTCTTT.

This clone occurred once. The CDR3 sequence is CASSLSLGGVDYTF. The CDR3 DNA reads as TGTGCCAGCAGTTTATCATTAGGAGGGGTTGACTACACCTTC. J is TRBJ1-2 and V is TRBV27; D may be TRBD1 (5 bases). This CDR3 comprises 14 residues. With 0 bases removed from V and 10 bases from J, the gap between germline ends came to 15 bases. Looked up from germline, CDR1 is MNHEY and CDR2 is SMNVEV (reference sequence).

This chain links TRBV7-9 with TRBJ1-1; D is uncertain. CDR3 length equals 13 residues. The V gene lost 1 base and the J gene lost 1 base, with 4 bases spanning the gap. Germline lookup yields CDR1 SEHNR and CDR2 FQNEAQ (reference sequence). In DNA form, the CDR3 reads TGTGCCAGCAGCTTAGGCTGGAACACTGAAGCTTTCTTT. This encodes CASSLGWNTEAFF.

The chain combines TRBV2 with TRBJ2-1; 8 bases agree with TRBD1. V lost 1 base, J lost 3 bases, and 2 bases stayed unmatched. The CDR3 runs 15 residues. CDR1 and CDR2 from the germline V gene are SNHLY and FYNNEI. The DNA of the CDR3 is TGTGCCAGCAGTGAAGACAGGGGGATCTACAATGAGCAGTTCTTC. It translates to CASSEDRGIYNEQFF.